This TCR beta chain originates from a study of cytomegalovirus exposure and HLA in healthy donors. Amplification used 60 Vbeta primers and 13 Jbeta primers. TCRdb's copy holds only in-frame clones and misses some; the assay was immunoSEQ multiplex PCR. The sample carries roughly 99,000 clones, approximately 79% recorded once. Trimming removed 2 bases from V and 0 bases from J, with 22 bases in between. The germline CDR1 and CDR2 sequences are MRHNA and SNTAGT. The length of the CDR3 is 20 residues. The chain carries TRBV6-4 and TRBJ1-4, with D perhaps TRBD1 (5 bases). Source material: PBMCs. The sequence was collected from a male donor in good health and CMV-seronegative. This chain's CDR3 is CASSDDVMIGHPATNEKLFF. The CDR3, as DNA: TGTGCCAGCAGTGACGATGTTATGATCGGACACCCCGCAACTAATGAAAAACTGTTTTTT.